One T cell receptor (beta chain) is described in this entry. This clonotype was seen many times. Its antigen is currently not known. The input lacks base qualities; no much larger clone sits a single base away. The record originates from a study of Graves' ophthalmopathy and Graves' hyperthyroidism (dated by TCRdb to the late 2010s). For the wider study: Peripheral blood was collected before any treatment was given, at the time of initial diagnosis. T-cell repertoires of thyroid tissue and blood were compared in over 5 hyperthyroidism patients. An independent validation cohort comprised 18 hyperthyroidism patients and some 16 patients who later progressed from hyperthyroidism to ophthalmopathy. The study used signatures of the TCR beta repertoire to tell Graves' ophthalmopathy apart from Graves' hyperthyroidism and to predict which patients would progress to ophthalmopathy. A discovery set of about 99 patients (43 ophthalmopathy, about 55 stable hyperthyroidism) was enrolled to explore V-J signatures distinguishing ophthalmopathy from hyperthyroidism. Once sampling was done, hyperthyroidism patients were given methimazole at a starting dose of 30 mg daily, while ophthalmopathy patients were given high-dose intravenous methylprednisolone. In total, 135 blood samples were TCR-sequenced: around 42 ophthalmopathy, some 75 hyperthyroidism and some 17 hyperthyroidism-to-ophthalmopathy patients.

CDR1 is given as SNHLY and CDR2 as FYNNEI, both from the germline V gene. V lost 8 bases and J lost 1 base; the stretch between them is 17 bases long. The CDR3 covers 15 residues, taking in both the cysteine and the phenylalanine. Only the CDR3 portion is preserved as DNA: 45 bases, with reading frame beginning at the first base. The paper's findings and limits, for the study overall: Among expanded thyroid clonotypes with frequency above 0.001, most also showed up in blood, which suggests that blood repertoires may reflect the thyroid immune response. In cross-validation, the 13-signature model distinguished ophthalmopathy from stable hyperthyroidism with 87.88% sensitivity and 81.08% specificity, while in the test set the corresponding values were around 79% and 71%. No statistical method was used to set the sample size in advance, and the investigators knew which group each participant was assigned to. In validation, the model predicted ophthalmopathy progression with roughly 68% sensitivity and approximately 72% specificity; some 13 predicted patients were CT-confirmed with GO in a median of around 6 months.

Ophthalmopathy patients were characterized by moderately to severely active disease, a Clinical Activity Score of at least 3, a NOSPECS grade of at least 4, and a disease duration under 3 months. Patients were excluded if they had other autoimmune diseases, uncontrolled infections, pregnancy or lactation. Diagnosis was based on clinical symptoms, serum thyroxine, TRAb, thyroid ultrasound and orbital computed tomography. Ficoll-Paque density gradient centrifugation was used to isolate PBMCs from 8.5 to 10 ml of fresh peripheral blood. Trizol reagent was used to extract the total RNA, and its quality was then checked on an Agilent 2100 Bioanalyzer. For repertoire sequencing, the TCR beta CDR3 regions were amplified from RNA transcripts. HTBI primers and the Qiagen OneStep RT-PCR kit were used in a first-round RT-PCR, which was followed by a second-round multiplex PCR, size selection and purification. Sequencing of the libraries was carried out on an Illumina HiSeq2000 in paired-end mode with 100 bp reads. As for how the authors treated the data: SOAPnuke was used to process the reads, throwing out any read that had adapters, had uncalled bases, had a mean Phred below 15, or lacked an exact constant-primer or identifier match. COPE v1.2.5 was used to merge high-quality paired reads. Each unique nucleotide sequence was defined as a clonotype, and clonotypes were aligned to IMGT TRB V, D and J references with MiTCR v1.1. The analysis was limited to V-J combinations with a frequency above 0.0001, which together covered just over 98% of the repertoires. For each V-J combination, a TCR clonal expansion and chaos score was defined as F50 clonal expansion divided by the chaos observed in the TCRdist matrix. Welch's t-statistics and random forest were used to reduce features to 10 to 15 V-J combinations, which were fed into a naive Bayes classifier. The Morisita-Horn index was used to measure how similar the thyroid and blood repertoires were. TCRdb trimmed the raw reads at Q25, called clones with MiXCR and kept productive beta chains. Every entry covers one CDR3 protein and lists the most common genes and DNA from its rows. The V and J calls were not made by the authors but by TCRdb's processing. The sample has almost 750,000 distinct CDR3 sequences on record, 40% of them singletons. Clones ranked in the top ten supply approximately 43% of the sample.

The sequence came from an adult man with Graves' ophthalmopathy. The sample taken for sequencing was peripheral blood. The chain uses TRBV2 and TRBJ1-1, with the D gene uncertain. The CDR3 corresponds to CASARDSQTNTEAFF. In nucleotide form, the sequence is TGTGCCAGCGCCCGGGATAGTCAGACGAACACTGAAGCTTTCTTT.